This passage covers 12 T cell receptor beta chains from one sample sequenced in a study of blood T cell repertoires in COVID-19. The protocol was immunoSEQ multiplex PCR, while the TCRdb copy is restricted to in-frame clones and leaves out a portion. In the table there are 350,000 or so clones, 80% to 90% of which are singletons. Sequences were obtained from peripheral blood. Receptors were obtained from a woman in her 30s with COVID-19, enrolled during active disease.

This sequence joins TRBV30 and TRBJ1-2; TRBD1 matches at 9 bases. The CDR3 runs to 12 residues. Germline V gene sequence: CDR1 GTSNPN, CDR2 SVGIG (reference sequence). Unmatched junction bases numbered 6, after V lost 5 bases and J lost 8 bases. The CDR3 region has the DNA TGTGCCTGGGAGAGACAGGGGGAAGGCTACACCTTC. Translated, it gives CAWERQGEGYTF.

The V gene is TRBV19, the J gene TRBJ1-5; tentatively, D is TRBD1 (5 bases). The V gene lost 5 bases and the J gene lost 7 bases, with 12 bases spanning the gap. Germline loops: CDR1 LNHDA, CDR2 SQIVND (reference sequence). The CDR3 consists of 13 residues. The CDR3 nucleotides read TGTGCCAGTAGTTCCGGGGGACCACAGCCCCAGCATTTT. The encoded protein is CASSSGGPQPQHF.

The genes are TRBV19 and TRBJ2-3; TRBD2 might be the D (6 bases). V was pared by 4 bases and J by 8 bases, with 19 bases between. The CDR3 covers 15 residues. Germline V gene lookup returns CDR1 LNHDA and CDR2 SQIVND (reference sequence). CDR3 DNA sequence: TGTGCCAGTAGTAGGGACTCCCATGGAGGCTCTACGCAGTATTTT. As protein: CASSRDSHGGSTQYF.

DNA of the CDR3: TGCGCCAGCAGCTTTCGGACTGGACACAATGAGCAGTTCTTC. Translation gives CASSFRTGHNEQFF. The V and J genes are TRBV5-1 and TRBJ2-1; a weak D match, TRBD2 (5 bases). In germline, CDR1 is SGHRS, CDR2 YFSETQ. This CDR3 has 14 residues. V shed 2 bases and J shed 5 bases, with 11 bases lying between them. The entire variable domain, with the rest obtained from reference TRBV5-1 and TRBJ2-1, is as follows: KAGVTQTPRYLIKTRGQQVTLSCSPISGHRSVSWYQQTPGQGLQFLFEYFSETQRNKGNFPGRFSGRQFSNSRSEMNVSTLELGDSALYLCASSFRTGHNEQFFGPGTRLTVL.

CDR3 bases: TGTGCCAGTAAGGCACTAGCCTACAATGAGCAGTTCTTC. Protein sequence: CASKALAYNEQFF. The rearrangement uses TRBV19 and TRBJ2-1; possibly TRBD2 for D (5 bases). CDR1 and CDR2 (germline): LNHDA, SQIVND (reference sequence). The ends were cut back, 7 bases at V and 2 bases at J, with 9 bases in the middle. The CDR3 contains 13 residues.

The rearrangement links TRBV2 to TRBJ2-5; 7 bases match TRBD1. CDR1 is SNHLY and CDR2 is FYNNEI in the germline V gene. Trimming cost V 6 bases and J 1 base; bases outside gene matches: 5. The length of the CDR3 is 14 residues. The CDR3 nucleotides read TGTGCCAGCAGGCGCTGGGACAGCCAAGAGACCCAGTACTTC. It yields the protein CASRRWDSQETQYF.

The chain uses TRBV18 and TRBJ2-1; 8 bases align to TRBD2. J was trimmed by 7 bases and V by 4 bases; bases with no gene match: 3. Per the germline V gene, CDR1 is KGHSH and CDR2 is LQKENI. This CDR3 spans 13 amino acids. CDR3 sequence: CASSRGGGNEQFF. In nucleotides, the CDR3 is TGTGCCAGCTCACGCGGCGGGGGGAATGAGCAGTTCTTC.

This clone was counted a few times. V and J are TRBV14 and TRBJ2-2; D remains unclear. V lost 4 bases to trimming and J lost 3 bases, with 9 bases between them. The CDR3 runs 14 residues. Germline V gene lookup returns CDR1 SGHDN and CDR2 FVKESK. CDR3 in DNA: TGTGCCAGCAGCCCACAAATGGACACCGGGGAGCTGTTTTTT. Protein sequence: CASSPQMDTGELFF.

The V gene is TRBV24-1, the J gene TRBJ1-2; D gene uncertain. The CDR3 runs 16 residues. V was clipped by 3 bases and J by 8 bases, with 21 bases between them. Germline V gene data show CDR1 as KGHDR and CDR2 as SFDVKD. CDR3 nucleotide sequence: TGTGCCACCAGTGATCATGATGGAGATAACCCTTGGGGCTACACCTTC. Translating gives CATSDHDGDNPWGYTF.

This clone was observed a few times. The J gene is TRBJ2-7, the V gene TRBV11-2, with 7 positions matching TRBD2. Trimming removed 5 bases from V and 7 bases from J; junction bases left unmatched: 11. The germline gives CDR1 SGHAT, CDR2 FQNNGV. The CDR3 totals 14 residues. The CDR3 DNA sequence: TGTGCCAGCAGCATCCGGGACTATCACGGAGAGCAGTACTTC. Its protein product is CASSIRDYHGEQYF.

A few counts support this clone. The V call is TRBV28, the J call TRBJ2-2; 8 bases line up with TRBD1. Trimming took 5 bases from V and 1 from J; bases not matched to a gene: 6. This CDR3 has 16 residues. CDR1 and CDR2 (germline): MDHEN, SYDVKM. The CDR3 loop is CASSLYRGVNTGELFF. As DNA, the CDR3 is TGTGCCAGCAGTCTCTACAGGGGGGTGAACACCGGGGAGCTGTTTTTT.

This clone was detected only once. The CDR3 here is CASSLGDRWNQETQYF. The CDR3 DNA reads TGCGCCAGCAGCTTGGGGGACAGGTGGAACCAAGAGACCCAGTACTTC. The chain uses TRBV5-1 and TRBJ2-5, with 8 bases aligning to TRBD1. CDR1 and CDR2 from the germline V gene are SGHRS and YFSETQ. The V and J ends lost 0 bases and 0 bases, in that order; junction bases with no gene match: 4. This CDR3 is 16 amino acids long.